This record covers a single T cell receptor (beta chain). Antigen: not known. The data derive from a study of OX40 agonist ivuxolimab in advanced cancers. The overall study: Among those enrolled, mean age was about 60 years (range roughly 20 to 79) and about 82% were male.

The assay was immunoSEQ multiplex PCR, and TCRdb's table has in-frame clones only and misses some. The sample comprises approximately 50,000 clones, approximately 91% of which are singletons, and 0.77% rests with the top ten. Study observations and caveats: At doses 0.1 to 3.0 mg/kg, CD4+ and CD8+ clones expanded. Among expanded peripheral T cells, antigen specificity went undetermined.

Trimming removed 4 bases from V and 1 base from J, with 16 bases in between. Germline CDR1 and CDR2: MGHRA and YSYEKL. This CDR3 contains 16 residues. This TCR derives from an adult with an advanced solid tumor such as melanoma, head and neck, liver or kidney cancer. The sample here was CD4+ or CD8+ T cells sorted from blood, taken in a trial of the OX40 agonist ivuxolimab. The rearrangement uses TRBV4-1 and TRBJ2-5; possible D gene TRBD2, 6 bases. This chain's CDR3 is CASSPGGGISQETQYF. CDR3 sequence (DNA): TGCGCCAGCAGCCCCGGGGGAGGAATAAGCCAAGAGACCCAGTACTTC.